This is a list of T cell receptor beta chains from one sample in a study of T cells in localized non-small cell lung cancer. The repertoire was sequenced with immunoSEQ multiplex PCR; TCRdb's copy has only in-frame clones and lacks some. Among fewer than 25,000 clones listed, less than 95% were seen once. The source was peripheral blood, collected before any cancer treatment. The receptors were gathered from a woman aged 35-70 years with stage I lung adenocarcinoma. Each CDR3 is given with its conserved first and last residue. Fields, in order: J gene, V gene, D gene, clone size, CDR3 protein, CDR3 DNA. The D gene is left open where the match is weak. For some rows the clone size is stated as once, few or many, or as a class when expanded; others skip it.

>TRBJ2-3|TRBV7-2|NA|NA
CASSLGLQGDTQYF
TGTGCCAGCAGCTTGGGACTTCAAGGGGATACGCAGTATTTT
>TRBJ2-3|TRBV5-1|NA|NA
CASSIGGGGDTQYF
TGCGCCAGCAGCATAGGAGGGGGTGGAGATACGCAGTATTTT
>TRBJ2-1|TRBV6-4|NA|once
CASSDEGGGYNEQFF
TGTGCCAGCAGTGACGAGGGAGGAGGGTACAATGAGCAGTTCTTC
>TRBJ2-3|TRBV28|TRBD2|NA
CASSYRDYGTDTQYF
TGTGCCAGCAGTTACCGGGACTACGGCACAGATACGCAGTATTTT
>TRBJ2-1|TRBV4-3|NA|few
CASSQDVRGFNEQFF
TGCGCCAGCAGCCAAGATGTTAGAGGGTTCAATGAGCAGTTCTTC
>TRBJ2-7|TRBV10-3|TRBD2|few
CAISEGEGGTYEQYF
TGTGCCATCAGTGAAGGAGAGGGAGGGACCTACGAGCAGTACTTC
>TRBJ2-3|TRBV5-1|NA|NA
CASRPGASGIDTQYF
TGCGCCAGCCGCCCGGGGGCTAGCGGTATAGATACGCAGTATTTT
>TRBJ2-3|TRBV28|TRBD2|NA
CASGTSTDTQYF
TGTGCGAGCGGGACCAGCACAGATACGCAGTATTTT
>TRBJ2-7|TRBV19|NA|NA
CASSIGGTVEQYF
TGTGCCAGTAGTATAGGGGGGACCGTCGAGCAGTACTTC
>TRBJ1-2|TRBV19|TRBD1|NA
CASSRTGNSDGGYTF
TGTGCCAGTAGCAGGACAGGGAACAGTGACGGTGGCTACACCTTC
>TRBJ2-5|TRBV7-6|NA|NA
CASSLAPGGQETQYF
TGTGCCAGCAGCTTAGCACCTGGTGGGCAAGAGACCCAGTACTTC
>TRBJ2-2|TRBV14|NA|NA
CASSQDGIPGRELFF
TGTGCCAGCAGCCAAGACGGGATCCCAGGCAGGGAGCTGTTTTTT
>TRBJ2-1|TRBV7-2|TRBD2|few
CASSLEVGLAGVLGQFF
TGTGCCAGCAGCTTAGAGGTGGGACTAGCGGGAGTTCTTGGGCAGTTCTTC
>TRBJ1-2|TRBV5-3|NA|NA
CARSFFGYFYGYTF
TGTGCCAGAAGCTTTTTTGGCTACTTCTATGGCTACACCTTC
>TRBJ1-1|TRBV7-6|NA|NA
CASSLSWNTEAFF
TGTGCCAGCAGCTTAAGCTGGAACACTGAAGCTTTCTTT
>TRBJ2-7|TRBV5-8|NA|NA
CASSFRRTAYEQYF
TGTGCCAGCAGCTTTCGGCGAACAGCCTACGAGCAGTACTTC
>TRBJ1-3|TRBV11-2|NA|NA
CASSSLNTIYF
TGTGCCAGCAGCTCTCTCAACACCATATATTTT
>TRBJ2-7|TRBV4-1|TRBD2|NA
CASSRGLAASSYEQYF
TGCGCCAGCAGCCGGGGACTAGCCGCCAGCTCCTACGAGCAGTACTTC
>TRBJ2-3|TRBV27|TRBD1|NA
CASKDRGRTDTQYF
TGTGCCAGCAAGGACAGGGGAAGAACAGATACGCAGTATTTT
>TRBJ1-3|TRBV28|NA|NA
CASSLTGAADGNTIYF
TGTGCCAGCAGTCTAACAGGCGCCGCGGATGGAAACACCATATATTTT
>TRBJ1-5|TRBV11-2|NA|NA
CASSLAPNQPQHF
TGTGCCAGCAGCTTAGCTCCCAATCAGCCCCAGCATTTT
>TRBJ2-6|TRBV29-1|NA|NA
CSVSGGANVLTF
TGCAGCGTTTCAGGTGGGGCCAACGTCCTGACTTTC
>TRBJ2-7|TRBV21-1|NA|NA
CASSHPGRSPYEQYF
TGTGCCAGCTCGCACCCCGGTAGAAGTCCCTACGAGCAGTACTTC
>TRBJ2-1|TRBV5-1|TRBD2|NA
CASSLAGGRYNEQFF
TGCGCCAGCAGCTTAGCGGGAGGGCGGTACAATGAGCAGTTCTTC
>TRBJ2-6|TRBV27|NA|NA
CASSLSAGADLSGANVLTF
TGTGCCAGCAGTTTATCCGCAGGGGCCGATCTCTCTGGGGCCAACGTCCTGACTTTC
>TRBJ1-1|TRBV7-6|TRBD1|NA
CASSQGGYNTEAFF
TGTGCCAGCAGCCAAGGGGGCTATAACACTGAAGCTTTCTTT
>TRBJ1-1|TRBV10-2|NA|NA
CASRDSDTEAFF
TGCGCCAGCAGGGATTCTGACACTGAAGCTTTCTTT
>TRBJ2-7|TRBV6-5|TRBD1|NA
CASSYSETGYEQYF
TGTGCCAGCAGTTACTCGGAGACAGGGTACGAGCAGTACTTC
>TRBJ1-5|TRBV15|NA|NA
CATSRGNGRLQPQHF
TGTGCCACCAGCAGAGGGAACGGACGCCTTCAGCCCCAGCATTTT
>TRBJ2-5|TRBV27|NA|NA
CASSFSTEETQYF
TGTGCCAGCAGTTTTTCGACGGAAGAGACCCAGTACTTC
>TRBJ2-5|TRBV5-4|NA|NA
CASSYSRETQYF
TGTGCCAGCAGCTATAGTAGAGAGACCCAGTACTTC
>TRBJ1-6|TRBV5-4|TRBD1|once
CASSVRQGPNSPLHF
TGTGCCAGCAGCGTCAGACAGGGACCTAATTCACCCCTCCACTTT